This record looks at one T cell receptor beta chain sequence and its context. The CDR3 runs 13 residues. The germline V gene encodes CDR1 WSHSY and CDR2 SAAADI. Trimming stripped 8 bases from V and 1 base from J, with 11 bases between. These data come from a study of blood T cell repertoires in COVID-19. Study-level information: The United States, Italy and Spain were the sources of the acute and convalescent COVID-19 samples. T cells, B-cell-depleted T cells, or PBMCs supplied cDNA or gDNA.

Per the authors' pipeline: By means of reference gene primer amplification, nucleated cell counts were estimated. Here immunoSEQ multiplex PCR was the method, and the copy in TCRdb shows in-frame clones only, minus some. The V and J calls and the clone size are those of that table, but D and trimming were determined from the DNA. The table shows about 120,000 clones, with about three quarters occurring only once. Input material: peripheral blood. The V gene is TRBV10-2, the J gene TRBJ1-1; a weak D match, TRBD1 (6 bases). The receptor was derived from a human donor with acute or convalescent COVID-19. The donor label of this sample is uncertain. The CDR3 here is CASSGVANTEAFF. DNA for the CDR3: TGCGCCAGCTCAGGGGTGGCGAACACTGAAGCTTTCTTT.